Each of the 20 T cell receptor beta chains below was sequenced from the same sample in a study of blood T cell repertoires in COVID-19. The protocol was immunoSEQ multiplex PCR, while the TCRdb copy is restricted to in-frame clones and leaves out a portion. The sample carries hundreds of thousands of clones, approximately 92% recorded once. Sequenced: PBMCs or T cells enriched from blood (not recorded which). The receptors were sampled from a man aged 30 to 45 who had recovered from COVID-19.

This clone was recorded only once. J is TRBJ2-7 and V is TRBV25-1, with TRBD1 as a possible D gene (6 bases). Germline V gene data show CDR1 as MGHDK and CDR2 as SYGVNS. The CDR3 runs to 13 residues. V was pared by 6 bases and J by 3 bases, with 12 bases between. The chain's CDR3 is CASSVPDSYEQYF. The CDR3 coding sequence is TGTGCCAGCAGCGTACCGGACAGCTACGAGCAGTACTTC.

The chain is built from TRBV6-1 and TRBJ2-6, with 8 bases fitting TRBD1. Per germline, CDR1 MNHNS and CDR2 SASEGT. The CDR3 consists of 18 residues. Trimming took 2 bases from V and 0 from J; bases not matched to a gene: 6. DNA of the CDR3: TGTGCCAGCAGTGAATTTGGGACAGGAGGCTCTGGGGCCAACGTCCTGACTTTC. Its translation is CASSEFGTGGSGANVLTF.

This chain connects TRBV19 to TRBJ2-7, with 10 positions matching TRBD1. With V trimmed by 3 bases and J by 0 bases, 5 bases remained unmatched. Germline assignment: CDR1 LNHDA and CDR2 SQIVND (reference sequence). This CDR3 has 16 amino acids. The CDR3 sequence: CASSIGGTGDSYEQYF. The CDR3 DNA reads TGTGCCAGTAGTATTGGGGGGACAGGGGACTCCTACGAGCAGTACTTC.

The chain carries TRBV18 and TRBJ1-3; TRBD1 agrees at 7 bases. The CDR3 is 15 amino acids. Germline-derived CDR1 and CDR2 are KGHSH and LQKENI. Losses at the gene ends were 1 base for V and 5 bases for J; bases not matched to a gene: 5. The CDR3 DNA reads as TGTGCCAGCTCACCACTCGCGGGACAGAGAAACACCATATATTTT. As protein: CASSPLAGQRNTIYF.

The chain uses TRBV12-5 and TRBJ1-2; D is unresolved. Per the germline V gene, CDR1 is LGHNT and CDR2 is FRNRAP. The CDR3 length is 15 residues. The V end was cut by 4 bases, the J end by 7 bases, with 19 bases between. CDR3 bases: TGTGCTAGTGGTTCGACTATCGGGATCCTCGGTGGCTACACCTTC. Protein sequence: CASGSTIGILGGYTF.

CDR3 DNA sequence: TGTGCCAGCAGCTCGACAGGTTATAGGGCCCAGCATTTT. This encodes CASSSTGYRAQHF. The gene calls are TRBV28 and TRBJ1-5, with D possibly matching TRBD1 (6 bases). The length of the CDR3 is 13 residues. In germline, CDR1 is MDHEN, CDR2 SYDVKM. V shed 6 bases and J shed 11 bases, with 17 bases lying between them.

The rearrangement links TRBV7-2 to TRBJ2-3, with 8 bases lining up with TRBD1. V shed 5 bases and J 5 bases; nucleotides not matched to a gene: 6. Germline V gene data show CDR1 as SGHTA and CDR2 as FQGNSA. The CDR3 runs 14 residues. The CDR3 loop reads CASSPLDRVDTQYF. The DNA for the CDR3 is TGTGCCAGCAGCCCTTTGGACAGGGTAGATACGCAGTATTTT.

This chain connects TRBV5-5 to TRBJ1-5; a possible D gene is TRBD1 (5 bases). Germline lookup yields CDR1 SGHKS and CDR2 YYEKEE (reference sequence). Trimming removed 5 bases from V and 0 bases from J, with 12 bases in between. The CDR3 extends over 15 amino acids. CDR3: CASSQDTYSNQPQHF. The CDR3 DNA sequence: TGTGCCAGCAGTCAGGACACTTATAGCAATCAGCCCCAGCATTTT. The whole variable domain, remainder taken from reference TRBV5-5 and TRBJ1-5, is DAGVTQSPTHLIKTRGQQVTLRCSPISGHKSVSWYQQVLGQGPQFIFQYYEKEERGRGNFPDRFSARQFPNYSSELNVNALLLGDSALYLCASSQDTYSNQPQHFGDGTRLSIL.

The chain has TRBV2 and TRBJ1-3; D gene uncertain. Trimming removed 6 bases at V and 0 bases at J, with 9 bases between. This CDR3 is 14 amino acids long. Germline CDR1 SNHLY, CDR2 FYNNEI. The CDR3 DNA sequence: TGTGCCAGCAGGGCGGGATTCTCTGGAAACACCATATATTTT. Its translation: CASRAGFSGNTIYF.

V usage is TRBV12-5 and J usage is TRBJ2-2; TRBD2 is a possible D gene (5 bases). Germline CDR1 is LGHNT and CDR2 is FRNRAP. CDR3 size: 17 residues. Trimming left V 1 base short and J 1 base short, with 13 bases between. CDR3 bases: TGTGCTAGTGGTTTGGAATTGGGCGGGCGGAACACCGGGGAGCTGTTTTTT. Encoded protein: CASGLELGGRNTGELFF.

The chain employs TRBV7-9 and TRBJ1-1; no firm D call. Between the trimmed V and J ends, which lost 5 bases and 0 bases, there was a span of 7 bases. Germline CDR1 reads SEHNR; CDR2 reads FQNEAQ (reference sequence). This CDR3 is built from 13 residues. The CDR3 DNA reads TGTGCCAGCAGCGACGGGGTGAACACTGAAGCTTTCTTT. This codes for CASSDGVNTEAFF.

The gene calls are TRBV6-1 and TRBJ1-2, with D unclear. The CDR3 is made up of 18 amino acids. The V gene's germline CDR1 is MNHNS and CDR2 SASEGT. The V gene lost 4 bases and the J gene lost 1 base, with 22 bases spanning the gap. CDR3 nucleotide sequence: TGTGCCAGCAGTGCTCGAAAACCGGGATTCACATATAACTATGGCTACACCTTC. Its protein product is CASSARKPGFTYNYGYTF.

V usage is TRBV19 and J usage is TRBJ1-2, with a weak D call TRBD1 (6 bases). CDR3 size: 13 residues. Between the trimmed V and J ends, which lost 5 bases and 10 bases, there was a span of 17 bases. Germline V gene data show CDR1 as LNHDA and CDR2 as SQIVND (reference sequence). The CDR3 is CASSSSYRVLYTF. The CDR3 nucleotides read TGTGCCAGTAGTTCGTCCTACAGGGTTCTCTACACCTTC.

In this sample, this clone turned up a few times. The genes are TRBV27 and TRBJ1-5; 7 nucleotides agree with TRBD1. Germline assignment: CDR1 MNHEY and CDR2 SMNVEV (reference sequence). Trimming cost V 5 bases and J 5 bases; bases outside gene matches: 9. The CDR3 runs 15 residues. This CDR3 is CASSPITGAHQPQHF. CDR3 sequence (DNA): TGTGCCAGCAGTCCCATTACAGGGGCCCATCAGCCCCAGCATTTT.

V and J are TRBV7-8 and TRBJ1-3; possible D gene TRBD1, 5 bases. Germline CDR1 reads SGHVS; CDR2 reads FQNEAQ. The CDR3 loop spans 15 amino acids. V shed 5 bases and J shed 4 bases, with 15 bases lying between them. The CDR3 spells CASSRDGGTGNTIYF. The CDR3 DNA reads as TGTGCCAGCAGCCGAGACGGGGGAACCGGAAACACCATATATTTT.

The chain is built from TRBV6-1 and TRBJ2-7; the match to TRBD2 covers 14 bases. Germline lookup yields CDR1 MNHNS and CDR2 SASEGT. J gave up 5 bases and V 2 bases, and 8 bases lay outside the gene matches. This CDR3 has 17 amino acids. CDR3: CASSEITPGLAGDEQYF. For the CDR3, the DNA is TGTGCCAGCAGTGAAATAACTCCGGGACTAGCGGGAGACGAGCAGTACTTC.

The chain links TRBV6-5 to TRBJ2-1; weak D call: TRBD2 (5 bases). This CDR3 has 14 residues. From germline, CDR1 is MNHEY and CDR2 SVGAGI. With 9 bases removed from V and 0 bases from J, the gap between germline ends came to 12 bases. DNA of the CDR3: TGTGCCAGTGTGCGGAGGAGCTCCTACAATGAGCAGTTCTTC. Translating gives CASVRRSSYNEQFF.

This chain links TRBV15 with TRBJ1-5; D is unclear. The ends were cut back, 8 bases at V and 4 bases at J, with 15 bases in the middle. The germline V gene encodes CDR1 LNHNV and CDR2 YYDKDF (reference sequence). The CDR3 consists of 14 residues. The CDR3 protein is CATQALFGNQPQHF. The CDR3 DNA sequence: TGTGCCACCCAAGCGCTGTTTGGGAATCAGCCCCAGCATTTT.

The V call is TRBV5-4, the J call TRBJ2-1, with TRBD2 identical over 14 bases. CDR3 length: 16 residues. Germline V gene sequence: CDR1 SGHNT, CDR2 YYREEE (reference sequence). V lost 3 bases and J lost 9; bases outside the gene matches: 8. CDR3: CASSSIGTSGRSEQFF. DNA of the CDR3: TGTGCCAGCAGCTCGATCGGGACTAGCGGGAGAAGTGAGCAGTTCTTC.

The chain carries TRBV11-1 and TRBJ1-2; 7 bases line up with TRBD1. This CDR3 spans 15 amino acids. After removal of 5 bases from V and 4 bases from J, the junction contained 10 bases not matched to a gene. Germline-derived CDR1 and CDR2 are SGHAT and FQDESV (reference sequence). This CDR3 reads CASSPGDSSRYGYTF. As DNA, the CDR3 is TGTGCCAGCAGCCCGGGGGACAGTAGCCGCTATGGCTACACCTTC.